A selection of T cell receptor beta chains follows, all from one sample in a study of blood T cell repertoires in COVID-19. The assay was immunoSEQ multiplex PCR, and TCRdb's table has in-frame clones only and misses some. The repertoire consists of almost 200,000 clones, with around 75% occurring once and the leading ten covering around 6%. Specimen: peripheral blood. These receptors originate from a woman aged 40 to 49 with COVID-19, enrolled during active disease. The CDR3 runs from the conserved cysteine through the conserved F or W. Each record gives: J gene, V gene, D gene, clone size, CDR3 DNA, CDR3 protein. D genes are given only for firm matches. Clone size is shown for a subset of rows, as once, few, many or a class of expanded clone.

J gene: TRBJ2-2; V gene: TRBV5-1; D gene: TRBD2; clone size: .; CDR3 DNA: TGCGCCAGCAGGGGAGGGCCCACCGGGGAGCTGTTTTTT; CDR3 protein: CASRGGPTGELFF
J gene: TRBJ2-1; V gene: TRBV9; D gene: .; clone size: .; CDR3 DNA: TGTGCCAGCAGCGGGGGGGACAGTTACAATGAGCAGTTCTTC; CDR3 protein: CASSGGDSYNEQFF
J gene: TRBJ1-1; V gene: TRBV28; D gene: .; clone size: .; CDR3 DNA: TGTGCCAGCAGTTTAACCCAAAGCATGGAAGCTTTCTTT; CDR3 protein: CASSLTQSMEAFF
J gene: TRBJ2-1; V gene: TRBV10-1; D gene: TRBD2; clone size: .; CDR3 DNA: TGCGCCAGCAGTGAGTTCCTGACTAGCGGGACCTACAATGAGCAGTTCTTC; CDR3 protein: CASSEFLTSGTYNEQFF
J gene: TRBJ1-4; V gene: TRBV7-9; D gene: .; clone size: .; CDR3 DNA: TGTGCCAGCAGCTTAGACGGGGGAGGTAATGAAAAACTGTTTTTT; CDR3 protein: CASSLDGGGNEKLFF
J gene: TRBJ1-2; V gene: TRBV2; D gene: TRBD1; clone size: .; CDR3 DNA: TGTGCCAGCAGTGAGGCGGGACAGGGGCACTATGGCTACACCTTC; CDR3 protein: CASSEAGQGHYGYTF
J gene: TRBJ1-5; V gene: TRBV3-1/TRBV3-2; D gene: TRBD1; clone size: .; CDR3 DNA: TGTGCCAGCAGCCTCTCAGGGGGTGGTCAGCCCCAGCATTTT; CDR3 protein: CASSLSGGGQPQHF
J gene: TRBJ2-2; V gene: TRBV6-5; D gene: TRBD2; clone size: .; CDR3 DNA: TGTGCCAGCAGGAGACAGCGGGAGAGCACCGGGGAGCTGTTTTTT; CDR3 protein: CASRRQRESTGELFF
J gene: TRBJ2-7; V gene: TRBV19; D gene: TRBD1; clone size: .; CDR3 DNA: TGTGCCAGTAGTCTTCTCCGGGACAGCTCCTACGAGCAGTACTTC; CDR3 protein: CASSLLRDSSYEQYF
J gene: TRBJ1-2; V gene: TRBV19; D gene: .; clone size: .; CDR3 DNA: TGTGCCAGTAGTCCCAAAGGGGCGAACTATGGCTACACCTTC; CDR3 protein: CASSPKGANYGYTF
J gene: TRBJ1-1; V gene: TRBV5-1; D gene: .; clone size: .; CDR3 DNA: TGCGCCAGCCTACAGGGATCGAACACTGAAGCTTTCTTT; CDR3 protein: CASLQGSNTEAFF
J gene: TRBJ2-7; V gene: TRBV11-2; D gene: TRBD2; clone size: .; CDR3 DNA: TGTGCCAGCAGCTTATTTTTGGGGGGGGGACTAGCGGTCGAGCAGTACTTC; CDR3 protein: CASSLFLGGGLAVEQYF
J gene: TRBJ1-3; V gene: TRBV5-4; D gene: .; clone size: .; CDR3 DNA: TGTGCCAGCAGCTTGTACACAGGTGGAAACACCATATATTTT; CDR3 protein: CASSLYTGGNTIYF
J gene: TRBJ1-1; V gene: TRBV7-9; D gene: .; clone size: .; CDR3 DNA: TGTGCCAGCAGGTACAGGGTCGACACTGAAGCTTTCTTT; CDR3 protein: CASRYRVDTEAFF
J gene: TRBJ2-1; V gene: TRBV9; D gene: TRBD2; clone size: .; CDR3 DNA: TGTGCCAGCAGCGTAGACCCTACAGCGGGAAGATACAATGAGCAGTTCTTC; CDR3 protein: CASSVDPTAGRYNEQFF
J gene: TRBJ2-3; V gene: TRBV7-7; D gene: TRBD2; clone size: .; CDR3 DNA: TGTGCCAGCAGCCTACTGGCGGGGGGGGGAGATACGCAGTATTTT; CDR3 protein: CASSLLAGGGDTQYF
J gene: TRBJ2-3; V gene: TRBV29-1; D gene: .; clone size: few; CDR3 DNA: TGCAGCGTGGAAGCCGAGAGCACAGATACGCAGTATTTT; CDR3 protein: CSVEAESTDTQYF
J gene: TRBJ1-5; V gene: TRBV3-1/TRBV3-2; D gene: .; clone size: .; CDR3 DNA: TGTGCCAGCAGCCCGCAGGGTCTCGGCAATCAGCCCCAGCATTTT; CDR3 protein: CASSPQGLGNQPQHF
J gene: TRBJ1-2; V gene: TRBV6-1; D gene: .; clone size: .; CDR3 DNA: TGTGCCAGCAGTGATGGTTTGAAGAGCTATGGCTACACCTTC; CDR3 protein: CASSDGLKSYGYTF
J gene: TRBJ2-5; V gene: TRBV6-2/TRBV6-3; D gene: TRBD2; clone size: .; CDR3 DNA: TGTGCCAGCAGCCCTACCTCGGGACTAGCGGGACTCGGGACCCAGTACTTC; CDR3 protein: CASSPTSGLAGLGTQYF
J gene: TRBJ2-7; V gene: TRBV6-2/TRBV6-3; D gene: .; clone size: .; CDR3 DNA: TGTGCCAGCAGTTCCCCCTTGGCCTCGGAGCACTTC; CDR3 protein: CASSSPLASEHF
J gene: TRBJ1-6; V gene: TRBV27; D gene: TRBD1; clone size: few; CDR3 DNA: TGTGCCAGCAGTTTAGCAGGGGGAAATTCACCCCTCCACTTT; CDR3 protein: CASSLAGGNSPLHF
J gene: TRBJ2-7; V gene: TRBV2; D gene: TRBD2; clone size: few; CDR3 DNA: TGTGCCAGCCAGAAACCGGGACTAGGGTCCTACGAGCAGTACTTC; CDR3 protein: CASQKPGLGSYEQYF